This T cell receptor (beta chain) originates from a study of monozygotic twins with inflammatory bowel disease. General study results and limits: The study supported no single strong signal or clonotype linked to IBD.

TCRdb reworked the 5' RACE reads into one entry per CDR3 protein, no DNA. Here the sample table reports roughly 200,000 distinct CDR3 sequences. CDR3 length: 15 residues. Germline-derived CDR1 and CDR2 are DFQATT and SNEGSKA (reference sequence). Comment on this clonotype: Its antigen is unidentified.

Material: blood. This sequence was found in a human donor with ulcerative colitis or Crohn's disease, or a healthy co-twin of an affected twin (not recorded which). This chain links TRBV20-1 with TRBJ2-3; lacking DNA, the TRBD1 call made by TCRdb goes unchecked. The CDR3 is CSASGDRGDTDTQYF.